The present T cell receptor (beta chain) was sequenced within a study of T cell repertoires in cytomegalovirus infection. Looking at the study overall: CMV infection plus the matching HLA type was flagged by public TCR beta signatures. The study, taken as a whole, reports: There were HLA-C-restricted CMV-specific TCR beta clonotypes dominating the ex vivo response. Identification of carriers of CMV plus the relevant HLA was performed using cumulative public TCR beta family frequency.

Trimming stripped 4 bases from V and 4 bases from J, with 8 bases between. The CDR3 runs to 13 residues. TCRdb processed the reads anew with MiXCR; each CDR3 protein has one entry. The table has almost 550,000 distinct CDR3 sequences, 15% to 20% seen once; the top ten hold 24%. A word on this clonotype: Its antigen remains unidentified. Given a much more abundant clone one base away, this may be a read error.

Sequencing was done on a sample of CD8+ T cells from PBMCs. V is TRBV12-3 or TRBV12-4 and J is TRBJ2-1; no definite D call. This clonotype was obtained from a human donor in good health (CMV status not recorded). Some clones in this sample may be carry-over from other donors' samples. The CDR3 DNA reads as TGTGCCAGCAGTTCGTATAGGTACAATGAGCAGTTCTTC. This sequence encodes CASSSYRYNEQFF.